This TCR beta chain was obtained from a study of response to subunit inactivated influenza vaccine. Findings of the study overall: Each seasonal influenza vaccination, the authors suggested, recruits few new T cells.

TCRdb re-derived calls from the RT-PCR reads in MiXCR, one entry per CDR3 protein. The sample includes about 830,000 distinct CDR3 sequences, approximately 17% of them seen just once. Germline V gene lookup returns CDR1 SGHRS and CDR2 YFSETQ. With 1 base removed from V and 3 bases from J, the gap between germline ends came to 17 bases. The CDR3 has 16 residues. This clonotype appeared a few times. Its antigen is unknown. The material sequenced was PBMCs from blood, taken less than 6 days after vaccination. The gene calls are TRBV5-1 and TRBJ2-7; no firm D call. The TCR comes from a man aged 45-60 years who received an inactivated influenza vaccine. In nucleotides, the CDR3 is TGCGCCAGCAGCTTGTCGGCCTACGCCTCCTTCTACGAGCAGTACTTC. It encodes CASSLSAYASFYEQYF.